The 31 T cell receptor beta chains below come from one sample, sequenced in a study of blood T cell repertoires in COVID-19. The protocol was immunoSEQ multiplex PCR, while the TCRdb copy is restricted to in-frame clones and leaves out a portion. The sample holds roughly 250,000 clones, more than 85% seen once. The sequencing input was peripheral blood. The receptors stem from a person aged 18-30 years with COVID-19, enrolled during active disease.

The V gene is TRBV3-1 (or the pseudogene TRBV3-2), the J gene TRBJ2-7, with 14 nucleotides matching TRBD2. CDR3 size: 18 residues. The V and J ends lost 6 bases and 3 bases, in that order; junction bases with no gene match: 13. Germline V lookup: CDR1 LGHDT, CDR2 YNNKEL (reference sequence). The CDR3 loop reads CASSLSGTSGRHHYEQYF. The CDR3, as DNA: TGTGCCAGCAGTCTCTCCGGGACTAGCGGGAGACACCACTACGAGCAGTACTTC.

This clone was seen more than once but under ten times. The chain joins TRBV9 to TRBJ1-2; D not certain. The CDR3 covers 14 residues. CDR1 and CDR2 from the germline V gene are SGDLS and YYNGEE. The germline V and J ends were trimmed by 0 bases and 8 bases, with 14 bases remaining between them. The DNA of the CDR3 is TGTGCCAGCAGCGTAGTATCCGGGGAAGGCGGCTACACCTTC. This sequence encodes CASSVVSGEGGYTF.

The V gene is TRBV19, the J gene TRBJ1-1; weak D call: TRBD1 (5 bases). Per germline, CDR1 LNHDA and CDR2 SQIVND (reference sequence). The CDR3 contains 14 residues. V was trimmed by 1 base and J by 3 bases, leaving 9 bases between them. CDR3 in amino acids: CASSIGGGDTEAFF. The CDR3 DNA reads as TGTGCCAGTAGTATAGGGGGCGGAGACACTGAAGCTTTCTTT.

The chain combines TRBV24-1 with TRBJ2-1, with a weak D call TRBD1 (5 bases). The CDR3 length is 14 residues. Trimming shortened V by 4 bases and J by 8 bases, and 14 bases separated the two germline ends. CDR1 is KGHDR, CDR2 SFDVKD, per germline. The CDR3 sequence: CATSDSRASDEQFF. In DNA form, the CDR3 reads TGTGCCACCAGTGACTCCAGGGCCAGCGATGAGCAGTTCTTC.

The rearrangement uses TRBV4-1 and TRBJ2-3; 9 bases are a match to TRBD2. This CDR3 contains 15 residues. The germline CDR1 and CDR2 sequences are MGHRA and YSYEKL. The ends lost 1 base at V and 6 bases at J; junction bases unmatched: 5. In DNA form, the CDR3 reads TGCGCCAGCAGCCAAGGAGGGACTAGCTGGGATACGCAGTATTTT. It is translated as CASSQGGTSWDTQYF.

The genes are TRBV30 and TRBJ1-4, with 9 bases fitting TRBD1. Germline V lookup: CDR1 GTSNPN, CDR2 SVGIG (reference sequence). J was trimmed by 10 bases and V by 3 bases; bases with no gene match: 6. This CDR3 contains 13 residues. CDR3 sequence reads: CAWRGTGKRKLFF. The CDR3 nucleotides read TGTGCCTGGAGAGGGACAGGGAAACGAAAACTGTTTTTT.

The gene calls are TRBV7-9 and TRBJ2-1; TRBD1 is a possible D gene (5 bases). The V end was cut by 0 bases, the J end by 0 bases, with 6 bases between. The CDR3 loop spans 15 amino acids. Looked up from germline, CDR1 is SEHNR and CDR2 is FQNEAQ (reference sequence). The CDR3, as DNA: TGTGCCAGCAGCTTAGCAGGGGCCTCCTACAATGAGCAGTTCTTC. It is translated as CASSLAGASYNEQFF.

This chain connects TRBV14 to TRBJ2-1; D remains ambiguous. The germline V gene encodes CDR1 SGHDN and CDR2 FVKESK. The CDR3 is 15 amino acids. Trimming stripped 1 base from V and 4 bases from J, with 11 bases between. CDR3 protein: CASSQGWLGYNEQFF. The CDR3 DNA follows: TGTGCCAGCAGCCAAGGTTGGCTAGGATACAATGAGCAGTTCTTC. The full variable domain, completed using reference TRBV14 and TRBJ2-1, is EAGVTQFPSHSVIEKGQTVTLRCDPISGHDNLYWYRRVMGKEIKFLLHFVKESKQDESGMPNNRFLAERTGGTYSTLKVQPAELEDSGVYFCASSQGWLGYNEQFFGPGTRLTVL.

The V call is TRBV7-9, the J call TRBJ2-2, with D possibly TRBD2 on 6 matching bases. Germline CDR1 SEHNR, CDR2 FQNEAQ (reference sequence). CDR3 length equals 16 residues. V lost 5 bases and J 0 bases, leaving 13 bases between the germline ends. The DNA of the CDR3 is TGTGCCAGCAGCCTTTTGCGGGACCCGAACACCGGGGAGCTGTTTTTT. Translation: CASSLLRDPNTGELFF.

The CDR3 bases are TGTGCCAGCAGCTCCGGGGGCGGGGGAAAAATCTACAATGAGCAGTTCTTC. Residues: CASSSGGGGKIYNEQFF. V usage is TRBV9 and J usage is TRBJ2-1, with a possible D match to TRBD2 (7 bases). CDR3 length equals 17 residues. Germline V lookup: CDR1 SGDLS, CDR2 YYNGEE. V was cut by 4 bases and J by 3 bases, with 20 bases left in between.

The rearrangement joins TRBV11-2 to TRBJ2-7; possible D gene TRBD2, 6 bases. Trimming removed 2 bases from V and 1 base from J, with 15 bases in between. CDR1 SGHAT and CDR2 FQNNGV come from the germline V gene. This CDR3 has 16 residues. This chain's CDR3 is CASSLSSWAGSYEQYF. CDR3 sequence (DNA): TGTGCCAGCAGCTTAAGTAGCTGGGCGGGATCCTACGAGCAGTACTTC.

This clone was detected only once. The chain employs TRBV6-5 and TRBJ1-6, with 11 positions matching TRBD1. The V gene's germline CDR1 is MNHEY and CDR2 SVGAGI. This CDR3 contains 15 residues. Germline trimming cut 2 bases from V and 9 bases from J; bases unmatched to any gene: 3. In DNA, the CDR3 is TGTGCCAGCAGTTACGGGACAGGGGGAGTTTCACCCCTCCACTTT. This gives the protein CASSYGTGGVSPLHF.

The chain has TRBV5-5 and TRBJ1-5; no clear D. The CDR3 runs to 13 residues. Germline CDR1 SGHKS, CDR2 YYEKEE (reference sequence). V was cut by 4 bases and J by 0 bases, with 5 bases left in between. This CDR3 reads CASSVHSNQPQHF. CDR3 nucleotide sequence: TGTGCCAGCAGCGTACATAGCAATCAGCCCCAGCATTTT.

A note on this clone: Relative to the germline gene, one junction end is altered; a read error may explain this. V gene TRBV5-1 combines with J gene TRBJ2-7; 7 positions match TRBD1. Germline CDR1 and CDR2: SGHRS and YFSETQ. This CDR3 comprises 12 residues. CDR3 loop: CASSLGGTGESF. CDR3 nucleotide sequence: TGCGCCAGCAGCTTGGGGGGAACAGGGGAGTCTTTC.

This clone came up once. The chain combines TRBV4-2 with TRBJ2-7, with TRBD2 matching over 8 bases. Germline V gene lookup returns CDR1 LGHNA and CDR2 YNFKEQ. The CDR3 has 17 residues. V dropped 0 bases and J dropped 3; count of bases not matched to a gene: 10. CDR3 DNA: TGTGCCAGCAGCCAAGAAACGGGTACTAGCGGCTTCTACGAGCAGTACTTC. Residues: CASSQETGTSGFYEQYF.

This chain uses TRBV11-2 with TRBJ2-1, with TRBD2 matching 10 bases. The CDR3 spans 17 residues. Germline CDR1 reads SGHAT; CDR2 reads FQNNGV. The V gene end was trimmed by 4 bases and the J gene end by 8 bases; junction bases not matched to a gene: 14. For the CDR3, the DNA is TGTGCCAGCAGCTCAATAGAGGCCACTAGCGGGACCTATGAGCAGTTCTTC. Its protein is CASSSIEATSGTYEQFF.

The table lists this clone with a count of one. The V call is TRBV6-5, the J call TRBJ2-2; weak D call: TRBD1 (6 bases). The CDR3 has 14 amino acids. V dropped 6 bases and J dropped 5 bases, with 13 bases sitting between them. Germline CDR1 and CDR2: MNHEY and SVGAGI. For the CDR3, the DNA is TGTGCCAGCAGAGTCAGGGGCGGAACCGGGGAGCTGTTTTTT. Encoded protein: CASRVRGGTGELFF.

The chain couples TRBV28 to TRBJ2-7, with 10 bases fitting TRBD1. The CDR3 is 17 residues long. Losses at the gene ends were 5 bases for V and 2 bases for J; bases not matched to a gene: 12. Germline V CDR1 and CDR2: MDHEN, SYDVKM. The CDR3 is CASSLHPDGQGAYEQYF. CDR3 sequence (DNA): TGTGCCAGCAGTCTCCACCCCGACGGACAGGGGGCCTACGAGCAGTACTTC.

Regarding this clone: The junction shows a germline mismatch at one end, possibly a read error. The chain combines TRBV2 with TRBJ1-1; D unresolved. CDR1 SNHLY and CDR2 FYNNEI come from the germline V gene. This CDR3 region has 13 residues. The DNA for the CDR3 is TGTGCCAGCAGAGAAGGGCAGGCCATGGAAGCTTTCTTT. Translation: CASREGQAMEAFF.

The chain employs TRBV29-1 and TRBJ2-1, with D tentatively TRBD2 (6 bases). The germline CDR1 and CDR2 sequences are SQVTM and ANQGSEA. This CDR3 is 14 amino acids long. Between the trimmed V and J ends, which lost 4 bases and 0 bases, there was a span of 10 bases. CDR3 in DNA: TGCAGCGTTGTGGCGGGGAGCTCCTACAATGAGCAGTTCTTC. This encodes CSVVAGSSYNEQFF.

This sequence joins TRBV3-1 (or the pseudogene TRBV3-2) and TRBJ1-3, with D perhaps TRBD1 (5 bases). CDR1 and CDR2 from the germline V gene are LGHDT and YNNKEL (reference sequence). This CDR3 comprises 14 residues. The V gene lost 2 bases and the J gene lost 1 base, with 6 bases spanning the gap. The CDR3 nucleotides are TGTGCCAGCAGCCAAAGACAGTCTGGAAACACCATATATTTT. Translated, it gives CASSQRQSGNTIYF.

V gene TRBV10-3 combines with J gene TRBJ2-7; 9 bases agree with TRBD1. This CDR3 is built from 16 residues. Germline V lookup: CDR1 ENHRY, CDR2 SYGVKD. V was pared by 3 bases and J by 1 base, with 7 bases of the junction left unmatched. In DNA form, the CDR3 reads TGTGCCATCAGTGACCCTCGGGACAGGGTATCCTACGAGCAGTACTTC. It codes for CAISDPRDRVSYEQYF.

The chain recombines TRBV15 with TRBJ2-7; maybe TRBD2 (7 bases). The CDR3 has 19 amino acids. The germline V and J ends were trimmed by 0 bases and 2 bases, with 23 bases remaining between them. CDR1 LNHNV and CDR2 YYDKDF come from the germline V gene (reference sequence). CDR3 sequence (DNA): TGTGCCACCAGCAGAGATACGGGGTCCCCGGGCGGGGGCCCCTACGAGCAGTACTTC. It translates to CATSRDTGSPGGGPYEQYF.

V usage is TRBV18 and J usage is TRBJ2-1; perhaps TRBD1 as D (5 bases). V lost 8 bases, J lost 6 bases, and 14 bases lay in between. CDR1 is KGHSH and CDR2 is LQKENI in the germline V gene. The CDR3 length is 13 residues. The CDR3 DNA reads TGTGCCAGCGGGGCCCCGAACCCCAATGAGCAGTTCTTC. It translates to CASGAPNPNEQFF.

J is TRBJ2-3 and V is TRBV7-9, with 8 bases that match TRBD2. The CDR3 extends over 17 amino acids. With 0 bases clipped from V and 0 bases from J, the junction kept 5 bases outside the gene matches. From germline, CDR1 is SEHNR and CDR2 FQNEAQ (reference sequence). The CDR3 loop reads CASSLAAAGGSTDTQYF. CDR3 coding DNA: TGTGCCAGCAGCTTAGCTGCGGCGGGGGGTAGCACAGATACGCAGTATTTT.

In DNA, the CDR3 is TGCGCCAGCAAGACCTTTGCGGGGGGCGCCGGTAATGAAAAACTGTTTTTT. It encodes CASKTFAGGAGNEKLFF. This chain uses TRBV5-1 with TRBJ1-4; D may be TRBD1 (6 bases). Germline values: CDR1 SGHRS, CDR2 YFSETQ. The length of the CDR3 is 17 residues. Trimming cost V 6 bases and J 4 bases, with 22 bases left between them.

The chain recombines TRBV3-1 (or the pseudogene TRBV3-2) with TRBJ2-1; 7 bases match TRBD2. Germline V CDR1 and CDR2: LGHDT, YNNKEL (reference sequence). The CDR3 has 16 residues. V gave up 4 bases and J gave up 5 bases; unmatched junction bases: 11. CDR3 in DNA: TGTGCCAGCAGCCTCCCCCGGGGAGGGCCAAACAATGAGCAGTTCTTC. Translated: CASSLPRGGPNNEQFF.

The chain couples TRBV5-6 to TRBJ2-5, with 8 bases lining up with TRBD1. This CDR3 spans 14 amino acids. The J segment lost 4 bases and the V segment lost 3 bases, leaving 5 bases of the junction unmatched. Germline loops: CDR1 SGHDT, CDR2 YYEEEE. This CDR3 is CASSSTGDGETQYF. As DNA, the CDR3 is TGTGCCAGCAGCTCGACAGGGGATGGAGAGACCCAGTACTTC.

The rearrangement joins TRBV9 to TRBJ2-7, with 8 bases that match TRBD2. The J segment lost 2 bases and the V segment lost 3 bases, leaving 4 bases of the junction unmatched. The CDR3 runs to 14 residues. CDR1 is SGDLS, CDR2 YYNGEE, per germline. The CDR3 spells CASSGSGSAYEQYF. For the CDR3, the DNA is TGTGCCAGCAGCGGGAGCGGGAGTGCCTACGAGCAGTACTTC.

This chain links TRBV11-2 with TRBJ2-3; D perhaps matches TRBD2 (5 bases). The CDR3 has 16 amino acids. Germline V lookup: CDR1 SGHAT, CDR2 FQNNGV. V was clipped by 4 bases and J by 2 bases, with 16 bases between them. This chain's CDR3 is CASSSGAGVDTDTQYF. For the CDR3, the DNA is TGTGCCAGCAGCTCGGGTGCGGGCGTCGACACAGATACGCAGTATTTT. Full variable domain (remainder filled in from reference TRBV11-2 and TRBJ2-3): EAGVAQSPRYKIIEKRQSVAFWCNPISGHATLYWYQQILGQGPKLLIQFQNNGVVDDSQLPKDRFSAERLKGVDSTLKIQPAKLEDSAVYLCASSSGAGVDTDTQYFGPGTRLTVL.

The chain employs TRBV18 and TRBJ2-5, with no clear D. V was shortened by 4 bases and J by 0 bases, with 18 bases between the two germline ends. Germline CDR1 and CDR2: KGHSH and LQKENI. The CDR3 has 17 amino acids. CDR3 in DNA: TGTGCCAGCTCACTCACGGGTGGCAGAGTGTACCAAGAGACCCAGTACTTC. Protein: CASSLTGGRVYQETQYF.